The next 12 T cell receptor beta chains were all read from a single sample in a study of identical twins. MiXCR, run by TCRdb on the 5' RACE reads, gives a single entry per CDR3 protein. The sample lists around 960,000 distinct CDR3 sequences, approximately 13% seen once, with about 1.5% in the top ten. These data also formed part of another study, on yellow fever vaccine responses in identical twins.

The sample consisted of PBMCs. Every receptor here comes from a woman aged 18-30 years in good health.

This chain links TRBV24-1 with TRBJ2-3; D call uncertain. Germline V gives CDR1 KGHDR, CDR2 SFDVKD. This CDR3 is built from 16 residues. V lost 3 bases and J lost 2, with 14 bases in between. CDR3 sequence: CATSDVVSRSTDTQYF. Here the CDR3 DNA reads TGTGCCACCAGTGATGTCGTCTCAAGGTCCACAGATACGCAGTATTTT.

The table lists this clonotype with a few counts. This chain joins TRBV6-2 or TRBV6-3 and TRBJ2-5, with D possibly being TRBD2 (6 bases). CDR1 is MNHEY and CDR2 is SVGEGT in the germline V gene. There are 13 residues in the CDR3. Trimming shortened V by 2 bases and J by 10 bases, and 14 bases separated the two germline ends. The chain's CDR3 is CASSYRASEGQYF. Here the CDR3 DNA reads TGTGCCAGCAGTTACCGGGCTAGCGAGGGCCAGTACTTC.

CDR3: CASSDGTASNQPQHF. The CDR3 DNA sequence: TGTGCCAGCAGCGACGGGACAGCTAGCAATCAGCCCCAGCATTTT. V and J are TRBV7-9 and TRBJ1-5; 7 bases are a match to TRBD1. Germline assignment: CDR1 SEHNR and CDR2 FQNEAQ (reference sequence). The ends lost 5 bases at V and 0 bases at J; junction bases unmatched: 4. The CDR3 is made up of 15 amino acids.

This clonotype turned up a few times. The chain couples TRBV10-1 to TRBJ1-1; TRBD1 might be the D (5 bases). This CDR3 has 15 residues. Per the germline V gene, CDR1 is WNHNN and CDR2 is SYGVQD (reference sequence). Trimming took 4 bases from V and 0 from J, leaving 12 bases between them. This chain's CDR3 is CASSAGGLLNTEAFF. The DNA for the CDR3 is TGCGCCAGCAGTGCTGGGGGACTCCTGAACACTGAAGCTTTCTTT.

This chain joins TRBV20-1 and TRBJ2-7; no clear D gene. CDR3 length: 13 residues. Germline-derived CDR1 and CDR2 are DFQATT and SNEGSKA (reference sequence). The V end was cut by 6 bases, the J end by 3 bases, with 15 bases between. CDR3 bases: TGCAGTGCCCGCATCGGTTTAGGCTACGAGCAGTACTTC. This sequence encodes CSARIGLGYEQYF.

This clonotype occurred a few times. This sequence joins TRBV4-1 and TRBJ2-7; D uncertain. The CDR3 has 16 amino acids. The V and J ends lost 0 bases and 3 bases respectively, with 15 bases between them. Germline V CDR1 and CDR2: MGHRA, YSYEKL. Written as DNA, the CDR3 is TGCGCCAGCAGCCAAGAAGATATCTCTAGTGTCTACGAGCAGTACTTC. It translates to CASSQEDISSVYEQYF.

The V gene is TRBV10-1, the J gene TRBJ2-3, with D possibly TRBD2 on 5 matching bases. V was trimmed by 2 bases and J by 5 bases, leaving 14 bases between them. This CDR3 is 15 amino acids long. Germline V gene sequence: CDR1 WNHNN, CDR2 SYGVQD (reference sequence). In DNA, the CDR3 is TGCGCCAGCAGTGAGCCACGGGGTTCGGGAGATACGCAGTATTTT. Encoded protein: CASSEPRGSGDTQYF.

This clonotype has only a few counts. V and J are TRBV6-2 or TRBV6-3 and TRBJ2-1, with D possibly called TRBD1 or TRBD2 (7 bases each). This CDR3 spans 17 amino acids. V lost 5 bases and J lost 0, with 17 bases in between. Germline CDR1 reads MNHEY; CDR2 reads SVGEGT. CDR3 DNA sequence: TGTGCCAGCAGTCCCAGGGGGGGGGCCCCCTCCTACAATGAGCAGTTCTTC. This encodes CASSPRGGAPSYNEQFF.

The chain couples TRBV10-3 to TRBJ1-1; D may be TRBD1 (5 bases). Germline V lookup: CDR1 ENHRY, CDR2 SYGVKD. This CDR3 comprises 16 residues. The V end was cut by 2 bases, the J end by 1 base, with 14 bases between. CDR3 DNA: TGTGCCATCAGTGAGCCTATCAGGGAGACGAACACTGAAGCTTTCTTT. Amino acid sequence: CAISEPIRETNTEAFF.

This clonotype was seen repeatedly, ten times or more. This chain links TRBV11-2 with TRBJ1-1, with D unclear. Germline CDR1 and CDR2: SGHAT and FQNNGV. Between the trimmed V and J ends, which lost 3 bases and 1 base, there was a span of 9 bases. The CDR3 is 14 amino acids. The CDR3 sequence is CASSFSGKNTEAFF. The CDR3 DNA reads as TGTGCCAGCAGCTTCTCCGGGAAGAACACTGAAGCTTTCTTT.

This clonotype was detected many times. CDR3 sequence: CASSESTAGPGELFF. The CDR3 DNA sequence: TGCGCCAGCAGTGAGTCGACGGCAGGGCCCGGGGAGCTGTTTTTT. The rearrangement uses TRBV10-2 and TRBJ2-2, with D perhaps matching TRBD1 (5 bases). The CDR3 runs 15 residues. Trimming cost V 0 bases and J 6 bases, with 11 bases left between them. Germline V gene sequence: CDR1 WSHSY, CDR2 SAAADI.

V usage is TRBV10-3 and J usage is TRBJ2-7, with 7 bases lining up with TRBD1. The CDR3 has 12 amino acids. The V gene end was trimmed by 10 bases and the J gene end by 2 bases; junction bases not matched to a gene: 5. Germline V gives CDR1 ENHRY, CDR2 SYGVKD. The CDR3 loop is CATGTDPYEQYV. For the CDR3, the DNA is TGTGCCACTGGGACAGATCCCTACGAGCAGTACGTC.